This T cell receptor beta chain was recorded in a study of technical replicates of blood from a handful of donors. Produced via immunoSEQ multiplex PCR; TCRdb's table is partial and in-frame only. The sample consists of 50,000 to 70,000 clones, roughly 93% of them appearing once. The length of the CDR3 is 13 residues. Germline CDR1 and CDR2: SSHAT and FNYEAQ (reference sequence). V lost 5 bases, J lost 6 bases, and 5 bases stayed unmatched. The receptor was derived from a human donor in good health. Some clones in this sample may be carry-over from other donors' samples. The gene calls are TRBV7-7 and TRBJ1-2; 8 positions agree with TRBD1. The material sequenced was PBMCs. In DNA, the CDR3 is TGTGCCAGCAGCAGGGACAGGTGGGATGGCTACACCTTC. As protein: CASSRDRWDGYTF.